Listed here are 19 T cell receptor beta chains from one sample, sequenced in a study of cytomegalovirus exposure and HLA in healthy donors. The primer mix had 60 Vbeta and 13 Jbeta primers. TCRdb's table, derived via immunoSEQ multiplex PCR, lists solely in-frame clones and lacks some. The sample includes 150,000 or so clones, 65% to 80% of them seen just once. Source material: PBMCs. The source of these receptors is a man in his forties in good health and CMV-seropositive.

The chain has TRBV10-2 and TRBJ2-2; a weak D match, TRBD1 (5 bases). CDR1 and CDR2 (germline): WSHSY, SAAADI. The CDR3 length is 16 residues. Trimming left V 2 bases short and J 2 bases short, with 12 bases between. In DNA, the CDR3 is TGCGCCAGCAGTGAGGGCAGGGCCATTAACACCGGGGAGCTGTTTTTT. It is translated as CASSEGRAINTGELFF.

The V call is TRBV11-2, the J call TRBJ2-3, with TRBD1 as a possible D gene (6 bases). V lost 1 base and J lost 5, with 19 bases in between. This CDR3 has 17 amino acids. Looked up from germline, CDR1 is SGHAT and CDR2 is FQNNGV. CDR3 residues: CASSLVLAAAGEDTQYF. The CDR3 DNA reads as TGTGCCAGCAGCTTAGTCCTAGCCGCGGCAGGGGAAGATACGCAGTATTTT.

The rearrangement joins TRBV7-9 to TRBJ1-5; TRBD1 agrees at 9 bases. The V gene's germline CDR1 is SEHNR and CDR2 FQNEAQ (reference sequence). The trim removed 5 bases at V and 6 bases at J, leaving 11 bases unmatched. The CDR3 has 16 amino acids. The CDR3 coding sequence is TGTGCCAGCAGCGGAAACCGGGACAGGGTGGGTCAGCCCCAGCATTTT. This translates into CASSGNRDRVGQPQHF.

DNA of the CDR3: TGTGCCTGGAATGAGGGGGCGCGGCCCCAGCATTTT. Its translation: CAWNEGARPQHF. This rearrangement joins TRBV30 to TRBJ1-5, with TRBD1 matching 7 bases. The CDR3 spans 12 residues. Germline V lookup: CDR1 GTSNPN, CDR2 SVGIG (reference sequence). J lost 9 bases, V lost 4 bases, and 6 bases had no gene match.

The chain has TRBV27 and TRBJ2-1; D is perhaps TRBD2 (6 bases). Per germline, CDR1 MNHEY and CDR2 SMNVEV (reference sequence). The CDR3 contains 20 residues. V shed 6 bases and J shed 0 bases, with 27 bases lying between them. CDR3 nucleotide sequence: TGTGCCAGCAGGGGATCTTCCGGGACTCAGAAGACTAGCTCCTACAATGAGCAGTTCTTC. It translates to CASRGSSGTQKTSSYNEQFF.

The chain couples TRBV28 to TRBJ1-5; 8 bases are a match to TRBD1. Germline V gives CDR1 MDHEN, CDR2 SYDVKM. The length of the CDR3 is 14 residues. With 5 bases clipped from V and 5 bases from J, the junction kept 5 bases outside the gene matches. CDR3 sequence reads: CASSPQGVYQPQHF. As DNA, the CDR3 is TGTGCCAGCAGTCCACAGGGGGTCTATCAGCCCCAGCATTTT.

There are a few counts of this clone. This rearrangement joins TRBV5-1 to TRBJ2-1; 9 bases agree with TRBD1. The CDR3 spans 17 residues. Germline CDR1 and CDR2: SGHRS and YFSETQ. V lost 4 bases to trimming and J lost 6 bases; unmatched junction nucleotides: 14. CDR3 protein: CASSEQPGQGLGNEQFF. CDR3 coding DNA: TGCGCCAGCAGCGAGCAACCGGGACAGGGTTTGGGCAATGAGCAGTTCTTC. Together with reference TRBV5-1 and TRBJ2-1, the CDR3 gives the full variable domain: KAGVTQTPRYLIKTRGQQVTLSCSPISGHRSVSWYQQTPGQGLQFLFEYFSETQRNKGNFPGRFSGRQFSNSRSEMNVSTLELGDSALYLCASSEQPGQGLGNEQFFGPGTRLTVL.

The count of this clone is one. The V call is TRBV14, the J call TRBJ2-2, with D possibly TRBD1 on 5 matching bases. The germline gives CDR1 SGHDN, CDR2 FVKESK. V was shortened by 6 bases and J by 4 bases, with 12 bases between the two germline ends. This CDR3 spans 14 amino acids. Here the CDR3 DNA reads TGTGCCAGCAGTTCCTCCAGGGCCACCGGGGAGCTGTTTTTT. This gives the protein CASSSSRATGELFF. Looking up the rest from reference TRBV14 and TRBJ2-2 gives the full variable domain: EAGVTQFPSHSVIEKGQTVTLRCDPISGHDNLYWYRRVMGKEIKFLLHFVKESKQDESGMPNNRFLAERTGGTYSTLKVQPAELEDSGVYFCASSSSRATGELFFGEGSRLTVL.

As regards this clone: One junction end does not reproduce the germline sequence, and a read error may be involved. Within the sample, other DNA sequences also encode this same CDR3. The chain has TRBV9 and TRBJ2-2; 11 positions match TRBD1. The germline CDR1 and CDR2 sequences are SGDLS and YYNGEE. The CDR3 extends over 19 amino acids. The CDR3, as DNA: TGTGCCAGCAGCGGGCTCCGGGACAGGGGGATAGAAGGGTCCGGGGAGCTGTTTTTC. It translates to CASSGLRDRGIEGSGELFF.

CDR3 in amino acids: CASSLLISPQHF. In DNA, the CDR3 is TGTGCCAGCAGTTTACTAATCTCGCCCCAGCATTTT. The gene calls are TRBV28 and TRBJ1-5, with D uncertain. CDR1 is MDHEN and CDR2 is SYDVKM in the germline V gene. The CDR3 extends over 12 amino acids. Trimming took off 2 bases at V and 9 bases at J, with 8 bases between the two ends.

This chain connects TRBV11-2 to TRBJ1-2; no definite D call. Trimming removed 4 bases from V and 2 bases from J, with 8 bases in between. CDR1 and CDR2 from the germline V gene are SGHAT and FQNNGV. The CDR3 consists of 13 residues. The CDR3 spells CASSSVRNYGYTF. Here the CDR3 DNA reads TGTGCCAGCAGCTCAGTACGCAACTATGGCTACACCTTC.

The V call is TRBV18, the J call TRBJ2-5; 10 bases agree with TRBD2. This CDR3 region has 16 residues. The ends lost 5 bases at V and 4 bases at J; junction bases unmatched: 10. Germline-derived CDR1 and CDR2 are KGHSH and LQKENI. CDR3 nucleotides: TGTGCCAGCTCAAATGGACTAGCGGTGACAGGAGAGACCCAGTACTTC. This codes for CASSNGLAVTGETQYF.

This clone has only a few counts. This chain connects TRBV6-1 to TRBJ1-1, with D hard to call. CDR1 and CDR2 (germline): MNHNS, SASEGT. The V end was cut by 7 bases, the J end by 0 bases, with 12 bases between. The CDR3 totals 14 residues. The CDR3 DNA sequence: TGTGCCAGCACCCTCAACTCTATGAACACTGAAGCTTTCTTT. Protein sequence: CASTLNSMNTEAFF.

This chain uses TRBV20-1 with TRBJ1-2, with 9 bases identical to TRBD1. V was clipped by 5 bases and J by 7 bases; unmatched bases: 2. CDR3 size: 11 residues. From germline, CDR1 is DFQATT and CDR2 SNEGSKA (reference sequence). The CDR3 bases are TGCAGTGCTCGGGACAGGGCTGGCTACACCTTC. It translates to CSARDRAGYTF.

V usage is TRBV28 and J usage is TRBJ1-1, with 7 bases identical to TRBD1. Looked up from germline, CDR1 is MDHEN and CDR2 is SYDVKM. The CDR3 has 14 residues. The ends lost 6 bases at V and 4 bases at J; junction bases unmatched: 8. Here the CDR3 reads CASSPQGVGTEAFF. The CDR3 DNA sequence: TGTGCCAGCAGCCCGCAGGGGGTGGGCACTGAAGCTTTCTTT.

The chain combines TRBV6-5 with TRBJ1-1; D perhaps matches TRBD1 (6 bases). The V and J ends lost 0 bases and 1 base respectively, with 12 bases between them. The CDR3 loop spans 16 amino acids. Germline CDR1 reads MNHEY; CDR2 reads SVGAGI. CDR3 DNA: TGTGCCAGCAGTTACTCGGGGGGGCGGCGGAACACTGAAGCTTTCTTT. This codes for CASSYSGGRRNTEAFF.

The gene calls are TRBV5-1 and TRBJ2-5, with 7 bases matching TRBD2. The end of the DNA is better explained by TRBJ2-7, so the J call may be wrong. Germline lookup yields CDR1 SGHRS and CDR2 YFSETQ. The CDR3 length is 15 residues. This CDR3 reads CASSLASGITYEQYF. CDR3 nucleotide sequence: TGCGCCAGCAGCCTTGCTAGCGGTATTACCTACGAGCAGTACTTC.

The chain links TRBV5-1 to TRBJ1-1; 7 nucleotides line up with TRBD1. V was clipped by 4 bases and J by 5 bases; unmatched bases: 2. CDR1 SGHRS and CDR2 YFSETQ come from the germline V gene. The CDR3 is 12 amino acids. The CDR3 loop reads CASSIQGTEAFF. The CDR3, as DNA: TGCGCCAGCAGCATACAGGGGACTGAAGCTTTCTTT.

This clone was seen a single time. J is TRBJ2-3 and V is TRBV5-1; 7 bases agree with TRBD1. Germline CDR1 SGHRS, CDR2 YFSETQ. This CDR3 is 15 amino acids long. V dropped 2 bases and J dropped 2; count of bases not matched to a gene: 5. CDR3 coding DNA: TGCGCCAGCAGCTTTAACAGGGGATACACAGATACGCAGTATTTT. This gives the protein CASSFNRGYTDTQYF.